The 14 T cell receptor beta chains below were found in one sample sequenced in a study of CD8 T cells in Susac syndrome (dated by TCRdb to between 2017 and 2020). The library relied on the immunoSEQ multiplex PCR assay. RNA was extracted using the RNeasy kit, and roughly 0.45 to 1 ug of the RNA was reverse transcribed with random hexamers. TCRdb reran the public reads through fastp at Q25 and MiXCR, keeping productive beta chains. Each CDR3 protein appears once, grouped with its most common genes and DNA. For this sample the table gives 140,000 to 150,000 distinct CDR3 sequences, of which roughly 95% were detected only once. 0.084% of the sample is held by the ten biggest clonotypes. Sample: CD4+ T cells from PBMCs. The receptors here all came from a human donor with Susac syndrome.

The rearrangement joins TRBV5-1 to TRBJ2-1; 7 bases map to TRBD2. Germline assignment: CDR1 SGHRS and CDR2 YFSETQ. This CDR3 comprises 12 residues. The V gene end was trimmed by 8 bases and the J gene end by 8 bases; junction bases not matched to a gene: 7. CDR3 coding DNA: TGCGCCAGTAAGCGGGATGGGGATGAGCAGTTCTTC. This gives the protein CASKRDGDEQFF. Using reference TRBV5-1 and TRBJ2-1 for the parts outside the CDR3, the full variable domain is KAGVTQTPRYLIKTRGQQVTLSCSPISGHRSVSWYQQTPGQGLQFLFEYFSETQRNKGNFPGRFSGRQFSNSRSEMNVSTLELGDSALYLCASKRDGDEQFFGPGTRLTVL.

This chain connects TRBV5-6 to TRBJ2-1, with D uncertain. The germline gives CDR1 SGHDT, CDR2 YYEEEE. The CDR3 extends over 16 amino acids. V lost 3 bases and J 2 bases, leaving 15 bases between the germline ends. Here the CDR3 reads CASSSSSSETYNEQFF. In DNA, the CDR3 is TGTGCCAGCAGCTCCTCCTCGTCAGAGACCTACAATGAGCAGTTCTTC.

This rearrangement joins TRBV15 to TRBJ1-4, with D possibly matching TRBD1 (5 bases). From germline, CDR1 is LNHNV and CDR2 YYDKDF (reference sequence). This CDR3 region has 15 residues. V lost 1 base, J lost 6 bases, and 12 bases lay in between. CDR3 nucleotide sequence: TGTGCCACCAGCAGAGGGGGGGGAAGCGATGAAAAACTGTTTTTT. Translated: CATSRGGGSDEKLFF.

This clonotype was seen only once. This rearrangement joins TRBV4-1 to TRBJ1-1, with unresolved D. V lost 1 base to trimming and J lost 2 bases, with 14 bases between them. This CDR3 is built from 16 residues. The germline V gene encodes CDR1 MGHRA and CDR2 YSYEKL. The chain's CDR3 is CASSQVVASKNTEAFF. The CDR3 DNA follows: TGCGCCAGCAGCCAAGTAGTGGCTTCAAAAAACACTGAAGCTTTCTTT.

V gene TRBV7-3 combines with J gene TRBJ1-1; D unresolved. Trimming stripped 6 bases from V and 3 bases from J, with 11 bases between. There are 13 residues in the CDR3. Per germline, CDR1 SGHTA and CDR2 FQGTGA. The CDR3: CASSYNQDTEAFF. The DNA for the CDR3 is TGTGCCAGCAGTTACAACCAGGACACTGAAGCTTTCTTT.

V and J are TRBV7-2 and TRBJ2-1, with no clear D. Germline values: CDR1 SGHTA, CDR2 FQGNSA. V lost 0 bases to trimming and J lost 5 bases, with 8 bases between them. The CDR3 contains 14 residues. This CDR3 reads CASSLAPHDNEQFF. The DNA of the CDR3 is TGTGCCAGCAGCTTAGCGCCGCATGACAATGAGCAGTTCTTC.

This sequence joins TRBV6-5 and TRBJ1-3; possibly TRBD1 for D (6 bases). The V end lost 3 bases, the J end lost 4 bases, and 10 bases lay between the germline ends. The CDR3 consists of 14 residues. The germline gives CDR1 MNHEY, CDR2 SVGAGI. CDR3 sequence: CASSYEQGGNTIYF. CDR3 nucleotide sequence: TGTGCCAGCAGTTATGAACAGGGAGGAAACACCATATATTTT.

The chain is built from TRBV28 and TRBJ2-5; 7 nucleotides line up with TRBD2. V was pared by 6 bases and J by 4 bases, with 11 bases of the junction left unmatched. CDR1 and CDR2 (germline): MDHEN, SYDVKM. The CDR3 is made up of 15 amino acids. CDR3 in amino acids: CASRPVGGRGETQYF. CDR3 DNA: TGTGCCAGCAGGCCGGTTGGCGGGAGAGGAGAGACCCAGTACTTC. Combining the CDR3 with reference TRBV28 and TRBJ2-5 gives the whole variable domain DVKVTQSSRYLVKRTGEKVFLECVQDMDHENMFWYRQDPGLGLRLIYFSYDVKMKEKGDIPEGYSVSREKKERFSLILESASTNQTSMYLCASRPVGGRGETQYFGPGTRLLVL.

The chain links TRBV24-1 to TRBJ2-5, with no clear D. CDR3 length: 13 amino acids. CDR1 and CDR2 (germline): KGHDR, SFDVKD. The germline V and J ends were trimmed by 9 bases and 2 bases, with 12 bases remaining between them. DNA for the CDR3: TGTGCCACCCAGCGCGGATCACAAGAGACCCAGTACTTC. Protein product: CATQRGSQETQYF.

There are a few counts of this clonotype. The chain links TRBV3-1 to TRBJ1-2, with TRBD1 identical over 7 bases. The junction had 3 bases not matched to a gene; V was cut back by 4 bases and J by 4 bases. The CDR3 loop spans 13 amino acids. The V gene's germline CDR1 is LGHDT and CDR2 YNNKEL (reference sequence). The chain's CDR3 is CASSRDSFYGYTF. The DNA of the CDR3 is TGTGCCAGCAGCCGGGACAGCTTCTATGGCTACACCTTC.

CDR3 bases: TGTGCCAGCGCAATCCAGGGTACGGGGAATGGCTACACCTTC. It codes for CASAIQGTGNGYTF. The gene calls are TRBV3-1 and TRBJ1-2; tentative D call: TRBD1 (5 bases). The V end lost 8 bases, the J end lost 6 bases, and 19 bases lay between the germline ends. The CDR3 runs 14 residues. CDR1 and CDR2 (germline): LGHDT, YNNKEL (reference sequence). The full variable domain, rest sourced from reference TRBV3-1 and TRBJ1-2, is DTAVSQTPKYLVTQMGNDKSIKCEQNLGHDTMYWYKQDSKKFLKIMFSYNNKELIINETVPNRFSPKSPDKAHLNLHINSLELGDSAVYFCASAIQGTGNGYTFGSGTRLTVV.

In DNA, the CDR3 is TGCGCCAGCAGCTTTAACGGCGGGGATAGGTTCTTC. Translated, it gives CASSFNGGDRFF. The V call is TRBV5-1, the J call TRBJ2-1, with D maybe TRBD2 (6 bases). The germline gives CDR1 SGHRS, CDR2 YFSETQ. The CDR3 is made up of 12 amino acids. V gave up 2 bases and J gave up 15 bases, with 15 bases separating them.

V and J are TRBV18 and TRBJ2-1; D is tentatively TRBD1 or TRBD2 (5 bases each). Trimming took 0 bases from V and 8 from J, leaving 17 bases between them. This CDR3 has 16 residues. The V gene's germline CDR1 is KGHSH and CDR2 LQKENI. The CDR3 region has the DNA TGTGCCAGCTCACCACCCATGAGGGGCGGATTGCATGAGCAGTTCTTC. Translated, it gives CASSPPMRGGLHEQFF.

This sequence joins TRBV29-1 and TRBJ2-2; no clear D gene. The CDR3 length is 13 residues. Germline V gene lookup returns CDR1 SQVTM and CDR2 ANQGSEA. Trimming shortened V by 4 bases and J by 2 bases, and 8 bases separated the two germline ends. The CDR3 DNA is TGCAGCGTTGGAAAGGGTAACACCGGGGAGCTGTTTTTT. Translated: CSVGKGNTGELFF.